This TCR beta chain derives from a study of beta chain features in type 1 diabetes. The CDR3 contains 14 residues. Looked up from germline, CDR1 is SGHRS and CDR2 is YFSETQ. Trimming took 0 bases from V and 5 from J, leaving 12 bases between them. The study reverse transcribed the entire isolated RNA, so it sequenced expressed TCRB transcripts. The method was immunoSEQ multiplex PCR; TCRdb's version includes in-frame clones alone and lacks a portion of them. The table shows 860,000 or so clones, with 17% occurring only once. The source material was naive CD4+ T cells from blood. This receptor was obtained from a young woman in good health. V and J are TRBV5-1 and TRBJ2-7, with D tentatively TRBD1 (5 bases). In DNA form, the CDR3 reads TGCGCCAGCAGCTTGGTTCAGGGCCCCCACGAGCAGTACTTC. It yields the protein CASSLVQGPHEQYF.